A selection of T cell receptor beta chains follows, all from one sample in a study of cytomegalovirus exposure and HLA in healthy donors. The assay was immunoSEQ multiplex PCR, and TCRdb's table has in-frame clones only and misses some. The sample includes some 120,000 clones, about 10% seen only once; the top ten take less than 4%. The sample comprised PBMCs. Receptors were obtained from a man aged 25 to 40 in good health and CMV-seronegative. Each CDR3 is given with its conserved first and last residue. The order of the fields is V gene, D gene, J gene, clone size, CDR3 protein, CDR3 DNA. The D gene is left open where the match is weak. Rows may omit the clone size; those that give it use once, few, many or a size class.

>TRBV6-1|TRBD2|TRBJ2-1|-
CASSEAGRAWGEQFF
TGTGCCAGCAGTGAAGCGGGGAGGGCCTGGGGTGAGCAGTTCTTC
>TRBV27|-|TRBJ1-2|few
CASSLDNTNYGYTF
TGTGCCAGCAGTTTAGACAATACTAACTATGGCTACACCTTC
>TRBV21-1|-|TRBJ1-1|-
CASSKRDSTGRKEAFF
TGTGCCAGCAGCAAAAGGGATTCGACAGGGAGAAAAGAAGCTTTCTTT
>TRBV7-2|-|TRBJ2-3|-
CASSSADTQYF
TGTGCCAGCAGCTCCGCAGATACGCAGTATTTT
>TRBV27|-|TRBJ2-1|few
CASSPGGVSPPTEQFF
TGTGCCAGCAGTCCCGGCGGAGTGTCTCCACCTACTGAGCAGTTCTTC
>TRBV5-1|-|TRBJ2-3|-
CASSLGQSTDTQYF
TGCGCCAGCAGCTTGGGACAGTCCACAGATACGCAGTATTTT
>TRBV4-2|-|TRBJ1-4|few
CASSQDIAGEKLFF
TGTGCCAGCAGCCAAGATATAGCGGGAGAAAAACTGTTTTTT
>TRBV5-5|-|TRBJ2-7|-
CASSLDSMAYEQYF
TGTGCCAGCAGCTTGGACAGCATGGCCTACGAGCAGTACTTC
>TRBV7-6|-|TRBJ2-5|-
CASSLVRVVGQETQYF
TGTGCCAGCAGCTTAGTCAGGGTAGTTGGGCAAGAGACCCAGTACTTC
>TRBV27|-|TRBJ1-4|few
CATGAWGGDEKLFF
TGTGCCACCGGGGCTTGGGGGGGAGATGAAAAACTGTTTTTT
>TRBV11-3|-|TRBJ2-3|-
CASSLDGGSDTQYF
TGTGCCAGCAGCTTAGATGGAGGATCCGATACGCAGTATTTT
>TRBV5-4|-|TRBJ1-4|few
CASSAGAKGEKLFF
TGTGCCAGCAGCGCAGGGGCGAAAGGAGAAAAACTGTTTTTT
>TRBV4-1|TRBD1|TRBJ1-4|-
CASSQESGGTGDEKLFF
TGCGCCAGCAGCCAAGAAAGTGGCGGGACAGGGGATGAAAAACTGTTTTTT
>TRBV5-1|-|TRBJ2-1|-
CASSWPLAGEQFF
TGCGCCAGCAGCTGGCCACTAGCTGGCGAGCAGTTCTTC
>TRBV6-1|TRBD1|TRBJ2-2|-
CASSRDSNTGELFF
TGTGCCAGCAGCCGGGACAGTAACACCGGGGAGCTGTTTTTT
>TRBV5-6|TRBD1|TRBJ1-1|-
CASSLGDRETTEAFF
TGTGCCAGCAGCTTGGGGGACAGGGAGACCACTGAAGCTTTCTTT
>TRBV6-5|TRBD1|TRBJ1-5|few
CASSTTGMEPQHF
TGTGCCAGCAGTACGACAGGGATGGAGCCCCAGCATTTT
>TRBV27|TRBD1|TRBJ2-3|few
CASSLQGASAQYF
TGTGCCAGCAGTTTACAGGGGGCGTCGGCGCAGTATTTT
>TRBV5-1|TRBD1|TRBJ1-5|-
CASSLGQGDQPQNF
TGCGCCAGCAGCTTGGGACAGGGCGATCAGCCCCAGAATTTT
>TRBV10-2|-|TRBJ1-6|few
CASRDGRQGSPLHF
TGCGCCAGTAGGGACGGGAGGCAGGGTTCACCCCTCCACTTT
>TRBV4-2|TRBD2|TRBJ2-1|-
CASSQGLAGGLDNEQFF
TGTGCCAGCAGCCAAGGGCTAGCGGGAGGGCTTGACAATGAGCAGTTCTTC
>TRBV11-2|-|TRBJ2-3|-
CASSLIPGPADTQYF
TGTGCCAGCAGCTTAATCCCAGGGCCGGCAGATACGCAGTATTTT
>TRBV2|TRBD1|TRBJ1-5|-
CASTYRGSNQPQHF
TGTGCCAGCACATACAGGGGGAGCAATCAGCCCCAGCATTTT
>TRBV27|-|TRBJ1-2|-
CASSLTGRGWTGYTF
TGTGCCAGCAGTTTAACGGGGCGGGGCTGGACTGGCTACACCTTC
>TRBV28|TRBD2|TRBJ2-1|-
CASSFPASGKYNEQFF
TGTGCCAGCAGTTTCCCAGCTAGCGGGAAATACAATGAGCAGTTCTTC
>TRBV29-1|TRBD2|TRBJ2-1|-
CSVRGGSGEQFF
TGCAGCGTTAGAGGCGGGAGTGGTGAGCAGTTCTTC
>TRBV9|-|TRBJ1-2|few
CASSVGAEPNYGYTF
TGTGCCAGCAGCGTAGGGGCAGAGCCAAACTATGGCTACACCTTC
>TRBV25-1|-|TRBJ2-3|many
CASSEFPGAGTQYF
TGTGCCAGCAGTGAATTTCCAGGCGCAGGGACGCAGTATTTT
>TRBV6-1|-|TRBJ1-2|-
CASSESWASNYGYTF
TGTGCCAGCAGTGAAAGCTGGGCCTCCAACTATGGCTACACCTTC
>TRBV7-2|TRBD2|TRBJ2-2|few
CASSFTAGGPRGTGELFF
TGTGCCAGCAGCTTTACAGCGGGGGGCCCCCGGGGCACCGGGGAGCTGTTTTTT
>TRBV2|-|TRBJ1-6|-
CASKFLVANSPLHF
TGTGCCAGCAAATTCCTCGTAGCTAATTCACCCCTCCACTTT
>TRBV4-1|-|TRBJ2-2|-
CASSPHSTGELFF
TGCGCCAGCAGCCCACATTCCACCGGGGAGCTGTTTTTT
>TRBV5-6|TRBD1|TRBJ1-5|-
CASSSSDRGLRQPQHF
TGTGCCAGCAGCTCCTCCGACAGGGGGCTTAGGCAGCCCCAGCATTTT
>TRBV9|-|TRBJ2-2|-
CASSGTQGAPNTGELFF
TGTGCCAGCAGCGGAACCCAAGGGGCGCCGAACACCGGGGAGCTGTTTTTT
>TRBV7-8|TRBD2|TRBJ2-7|few
CASSLGAGAWEQYF
TGTGCCAGCAGCTTAGGGGCGGGAGCTTGGGAGCAGTACTTC
>TRBV7-6|TRBD1|TRBJ1-6|-
CASSFGQGESPLHF
TGTGCCAGCAGCTTCGGACAGGGCGAGTCACCCCTCCACTTT
>TRBV5-1|TRBD1|TRBJ2-7|few
CASSLDGTVYEQYF
TGCGCCAGCAGCTTGGACGGGACAGTCTACGAGCAGTACTTC
>TRBV5-1|-|TRBJ1-3|few
CASSLAGENTIYF
TGCGCCAGCAGCTTGGCAGGGGAGAACACCATATATTTT
>TRBV5-4|TRBD1|TRBJ2-7|few
CASSLEGAPFYEQYF
TGTGCCAGCAGCTTGGAGGGGGCCCCCTTCTACGAGCAGTACTTC
>TRBV29-1|TRBD1|TRBJ2-7|few
CSVVRQGTYEQYF
TGCAGCGTTGTCCGACAGGGGACCTACGAGCAGTACTTC
>TRBV7-2|-|TRBJ2-1|-
CASSLSGHNEQFF
TGTGCCAGCAGCCTAAGCGGGCACAATGAGCAGTTCTTC
>TRBV7-9|-|TRBJ2-3|few
CASSLVEGTQYF
TGTGCCAGCAGCTTAGTTGAGGGAACGCAGTATTTT
>TRBV19|-|TRBJ1-5|-
CASSPTDSHQPQHF
TGTGCCAGTAGCCCTACGGACAGTCATCAGCCCCAGCATTTT
>TRBV28|-|TRBJ2-7|-
CASSFTGGDYEQYF
TGTGCCAGCAGTTTTACAGGGGGGGACTACGAGCAGTACTTC
>TRBV4-1|TRBD2|TRBJ2-1|few
CASSPWGLAGGYEQFF
TGCGCCAGCAGCCCCTGGGGACTAGCGGGGGGCTATGAGCAGTTCTTC
>TRBV7-9|TRBD1|TRBJ2-1|-
CASSPDRGGYNEQFF
TGTGCCAGCAGCCCGGACAGGGGGGGATATAATGAGCAGTTCTTC
>TRBV12-5|-|TRBJ1-3|-
CASGSESWAGNTIYF
TGTGCTAGTGGTTCGGAGTCCTGGGCTGGAAACACCATATATTTT
>TRBV27|TRBD1|TRBJ2-1|-
CASSLSATGYLNEQFF
TGTGCCAGCAGTTTATCAGCGACAGGGTATCTCAATGAGCAGTTCTTC
>TRBV7-9|TRBD2|TRBJ2-7|-
CASIPSGSGGEQYF
TGTGCCAGCATCCCGAGCGGCAGCGGGGGGGAGCAGTACTTC
>TRBV10-1|-|TRBJ1-1|-
CASSDTGYSEAFF
TGCGCCAGCAGTGATACAGGGTATTCTGAAGCTTTCTTT
>TRBV7-9|-|TRBJ1-1|-
CASSLSGDTEAFF
TGTGCCAGCAGCTTATCAGGGGACACTGAAGCTTTCTTT
>TRBV5-8|TRBD1|TRBJ2-1|-
CASSMDRGPTVNEQFF
TGTGCCAGCAGCATGGACAGGGGACCCACGGTCAATGAGCAGTTCTTC
>TRBV27|TRBD2|TRBJ2-2|-
CASARGTSGTNTGELFF
TGTGCCAGCGCCCGCGGGACTAGCGGGACGAACACCGGGGAGCTGTTTTTT
>TRBV10-2|-|TRBJ1-6|-
CASSLQEYSPLHF
TGCGCCAGCTCGTTACAGGAATATTCACCCCTCCACTTT
>TRBV14|TRBD1|TRBJ2-1|-
CASSQEYLRGRPYNEQFF
TGTGCCAGCAGCCAAGAATACCTTAGGGGGCGACCTTACAATGAGCAGTTCTTC
>TRBV2|TRBD1|TRBJ2-7|-
CASRADRASYEQYF
TGTGCCAGCAGGGCCGACAGGGCTTCCTACGAGCAGTACTTC
>TRBV6-1|TRBD1|TRBJ2-2|-
CASRNRGTGELFF
TGTGCCAGTCGCAACAGGGGGACCGGGGAGCTGTTTTTT
>TRBV5-1|-|TRBJ2-3|-
CASSPAGGLLTDTQYF
TGCGCCAGCAGCCCGGCCGGGGGGCTCCTGACAGATACGCAGTATTTT
>TRBV19|-|TRBJ1-4|few
CASSNRQDTNEKLFF
TGTGCCAGTAGTAACCGACAAGACACAAATGAAAAACTGTTTTTT